This T cell receptor (beta chain) emerged from a study of radiotherapy plus CTLA-4 blockade in lung cancer. There are 15 residues in the CDR3. Germline V CDR1 and CDR2: SGHDN, FVKESK. After removal of 1 base from V and 9 bases from J, the junction contained 11 bases not matched to a gene. Only in-frame clones appear in the TCRdb table, and some are missing; sequencing was by immunoSEQ multiplex PCR. The sample lists about 98,000 clones; around 90% were seen once. V usage is TRBV14 and J usage is TRBJ2-7, with TRBD2 identical over 8 bases. The specimen comprised peripheral blood, sampled from a patient treated with radiotherapy plus ipilimumab. This receptor was obtained from a human donor with non-small cell lung cancer that progressed on radiotherapy plus ipilimumab. CDR3 nucleotides: TGTGCCAGCAGCCAAGCAGGTCTAGCGGGTGTACGGCAGTACTTC. Translated: CASSQAGLAGVRQYF.